There are a few counts of the clone carrying this TCR beta chain. This record belongs to a study of T cell repertoires in cytomegalovirus infection. Using its own MiXCR run on the reads, TCRdb lists one record per CDR3 protein. The profile shows over 150,000 distinct CDR3 sequences, about 18% of them singletons. Germline values: CDR1 MDHEN, CDR2 SYDVKM. The V and J ends lost 2 bases and 0 bases respectively, with 17 bases between them. The CDR3 is 17 residues long. The sequencing sample was made of CD8+ T cells from PBMCs. J is TRBJ2-7 and V is TRBV28, with a weak D call TRBD2 (7 bases). This clonotype was obtained from a human donor in good health (CMV status not recorded). Some clones in this sample may be carry-over from other donors' samples. The CDR3, as DNA: TGTGCCAGCAGTTTAGTAGTTGGAGGGGGGGTCTCCTACGAGCAGTACTTC. The encoded protein is CASSLVVGGGVSYEQYF.